This T cell receptor (beta chain) was sequenced for a study of control samples from healthy donors and cancer patients (dated by TCRdb to 2020 to 2021). The germline V gene yields MNHEY for CDR1 and SVGAGI for CDR2. V is reduced by 2 bases and J by 1 base, leaving a spacing of 12 bases between them. From the cysteine through the phenylalanine, the CDR3 covers 15 amino acids. CDR3 DNA only is kept here, 45 bases in frame from base 1. The library was built by means of the immunoSEQ multiplex PCR assay. The table was pulled from immuneACCESS by TCRdb, which kept in-frame rearrangements only. Such tables lose some clones; where checked, under half of the loss comes from unresolved V genes, and the rest has no known cause. Present in this sample are about 95,000 clones, approximately 86% of which were seen just once. Roughly 19% of the sample comes from the top ten. Comment on this clone: Its antigen has not been determined. No base-level quality is on record; no much larger clone is a single base apart.

In this chain, TRBV6-5 is recombined with TRBJ2-7; a tentative D match to TRBD2 spans 6 bases. The clonotype originates from a man aged 30 to 39 in good health. The sample taken for sequencing was blood. The CDR3 region: CASSYTGGGSYEQYF. In nucleotide form, the sequence is TGTGCCAGCAGTTACACAGGAGGAGGGTCCTACGAGCAGTACTTC.